These 17 T cell receptor beta chains were sequenced from one sample in a study of T cell responses to AZD1222 COVID-19 vaccine. Profiled with immunoSEQ multiplex PCR; TCRdb holds only in-frame clones, not every one. The sample consists of approximately 120,000 clones, roughly 87% of them appearing once. Sequencing was performed on peripheral blood, taken on day 0 of AZD1222 vaccination. These receptors were collected from an adult in good health.

The chain carries TRBV3-1 (or the pseudogene TRBV3-2) and TRBJ1-4; maybe TRBD1 (5 bases). In germline, CDR1 is LGHDT, CDR2 YNNKEL (reference sequence). The CDR3 runs 13 residues. The V end was cut by 4 bases, the J end by 10 bases, with 13 bases between. The CDR3 region has the DNA TGTGCCAGCAGCCCGGGAGGTCAGGGAAAACTGTTTTTT. Translated, it gives CASSPGGQGKLFF.

The chain combines TRBV7-2 with TRBJ2-5, with 8 nucleotides matching TRBD1. The CDR3 is made up of 14 amino acids. Germline loops: CDR1 SGHTA, CDR2 FQGNSA. V lost 5 bases and J lost 2; bases outside the gene matches: 4. The CDR3 here is CASSPWTGQETQYF. CDR3 DNA sequence: TGTGCCAGCAGCCCTTGGACAGGGCAAGAGACCCAGTACTTC.

V and J are TRBV9 and TRBJ2-5, with D perhaps TRBD1 (5 bases). The ends were cut back, 4 bases at V and 5 bases at J, with 12 bases in the middle. Germline lookup yields CDR1 SGDLS and CDR2 YYNGEE. The length of the CDR3 is 13 residues. The CDR3 sequence is CASSTGPSETQYF. CDR3 DNA: TGTGCCAGCAGCACAGGACCTTCGGAGACCCAGTACTTC.

This chain links TRBV7-3 with TRBJ1-1; D might be TRBD1 (5 bases). Trimming shortened V by 4 bases and J by 1 base, and 7 bases separated the two germline ends. Germline loops: CDR1 SGHTA, CDR2 FQGTGA. The CDR3 contains 13 residues. CDR3 in amino acids: CASSSGPNTEAFF. Written as DNA, the CDR3 is TGTGCCAGCAGCTCGGGACCGAACACTGAAGCTTTCTTT.

V and J are TRBV28 and TRBJ1-5; TRBD1 matches at 10 bases. The trim removed 3 bases at V and 6 bases at J, leaving 2 bases unmatched. The germline CDR1 and CDR2 sequences are MDHEN and SYDVKM. The CDR3 loop spans 14 amino acids. Written as DNA, the CDR3 is TGTGCCAGCAGTTTTGGGGACAGGGGTCAGCCCCAGCATTTT. Residues: CASSFGDRGQPQHF.

This chain joins TRBV23-1 and TRBJ1-1; no clear D gene. TRBV23-1 is treated as an ORF (open reading frame) with a function not yet certain. Trimming left V 2 bases short and J 8 bases short, with 0 bases between. This CDR3 has 9 residues. The CDR3 coding sequence is TGCGCCAGCAGTCAAGAAGCTTTCTTT. This translates into CASSQEAFF.

V gene TRBV4-1 combines with J gene TRBJ1-4; D is ambiguous. CDR3 length equals 16 residues. Trimming stripped 3 bases from V and 5 bases from J, with 16 bases between. Germline CDR1 and CDR2: MGHRA and YSYEKL. The CDR3 nucleotides read TGCGCCAGCAGCCACCCAGGCGGCACGGAGAATGAAAAACTGTTTTTT. Translating gives CASSHPGGTENEKLFF.

The V gene is TRBV4-3, the J gene TRBJ2-4, with a tentative D call TRBD2 (7 bases). This CDR3 region has 14 residues. The V gene lost 1 base and the J gene lost 10 bases, with 14 bases spanning the gap. Germline V gene data show CDR1 as LGHNA and CDR2 as YSLEER. In DNA, the CDR3 is TGCGCCAGCAGCCAAGGACTAGGGGGGGGTATTCAGTACTTC. Its protein product is CASSQGLGGGIQYF.

This clone turned up a few times. This chain uses TRBV4-2 with TRBJ2-3; possibly TRBD1 for D (7 bases). The CDR3 totals 15 residues. Germline CDR1 is LGHNA and CDR2 is YNFKEQ. Trimming removed 2 bases from V and 3 bases from J, with 12 bases in between. The CDR3 region is CASSQQQGRTDTQYF. The CDR3 coding sequence is TGTGCCAGCAGCCAACAACAGGGGAGGACAGATACGCAGTATTTT.

This clone was observed once. As DNA, the CDR3 is TGTGCCAGCAGCGTAAGAAGCGGGGGGCGGGGAGAGACCCAGTACTTC. Amino acids: CASSVRSGGRGETQYF. The rearrangement uses TRBV9 and TRBJ2-5, with TRBD2 matching 9 bases. Germline V gene sequence: CDR1 SGDLS, CDR2 YYNGEE. The CDR3 has 16 residues. V was pared by 1 base and J by 4 bases, with 8 bases of the junction left unmatched.

The chain is built from TRBV10-3 and TRBJ1-2; D ambiguous. The CDR3 has 14 residues. In germline, CDR1 is ENHRY, CDR2 SYGVKD. Between the trimmed V and J ends, which lost 2 bases and 2 bases, there was a span of 9 bases. The CDR3 bases are TGTGCCATCAGTGAGCCAGGACGGAACTATGGCTACACCTTC. This sequence encodes CAISEPGRNYGYTF.

The V and J genes are TRBV5-1 and TRBJ2-2, with TRBD2 matching 8 bases. V lost 2 bases to trimming and J lost 2 bases; unmatched junction nucleotides: 5. The CDR3 is 16 residues long. Germline CDR1 reads SGHRS; CDR2 reads YFSETQ. CDR3 loop: CASSLTSGRNTGELFF. The CDR3 nucleotides are TGCGCCAGCAGCTTAACTAGCGGTAGAAACACCGGGGAGCTGTTTTTT.

V is TRBV30 and J is TRBJ2-5, with 7 bases fitting TRBD1. V lost 3 bases, J lost 2 bases, and 6 bases stayed unmatched. CDR3 length equals 14 residues. From germline, CDR1 is GTSNPN and CDR2 SVGIG (reference sequence). Here the CDR3 DNA reads TGTGCCTGGAGATCCCCGGGACAGCAAGAGACCCAGTACTTC. Amino acid sequence: CAWRSPGQQETQYF.

The chain links TRBV16 to TRBJ1-2; 8 bases map to TRBD1. From germline, CDR1 is KGHSY and CDR2 FQNENV. The CDR3 spans 12 residues. V shed 7 bases and J 8 bases; nucleotides not matched to a gene: 6. CDR3 in amino acids: CASTGQGGGYTF. The CDR3 DNA is TGTGCCAGCACCGGACAGGGAGGCGGCTACACCTTC.

The chain is built from TRBV4-1 and TRBJ1-2; D not certain. CDR1 is MGHRA, CDR2 YSYEKL, per germline. This CDR3 comprises 16 residues. The V end was cut by 1 base, the J end by 3 bases, with 15 bases between. The CDR3 region has the DNA TGCGCCAGCAGCCAAGTACCTCGGTTGGGTGACTATGGCTACACCTTC. Its translation: CASSQVPRLGDYGYTF.

A single count supports this clone. The chain carries TRBV2 and TRBJ2-5; 8 bases are a match to TRBD2. CDR1 and CDR2 from the germline V gene are SNHLY and FYNNEI. The CDR3 length is 14 residues. Trimming took 7 bases from V and 1 from J; bases not matched to a gene: 5. The CDR3 DNA is TGTGCCAGCAAGCCCGGGACTAGCCAAGAGACCCAGTACTTC. This gives the protein CASKPGTSQETQYF.

DNA for the CDR3: TGTGCCAGCAGCTTAGACGAAGGGAGTAGTTCACCCCTCCACTTT. Its translation: CASSLDEGSSSPLHF. The gene calls are TRBV7-6 and TRBJ1-6; D not resolved. Trimming cost V 1 base and J 9 bases, with 13 bases left between them. Germline V gives CDR1 SGHVS, CDR2 FNYEAQ. CDR3 size: 15 residues.